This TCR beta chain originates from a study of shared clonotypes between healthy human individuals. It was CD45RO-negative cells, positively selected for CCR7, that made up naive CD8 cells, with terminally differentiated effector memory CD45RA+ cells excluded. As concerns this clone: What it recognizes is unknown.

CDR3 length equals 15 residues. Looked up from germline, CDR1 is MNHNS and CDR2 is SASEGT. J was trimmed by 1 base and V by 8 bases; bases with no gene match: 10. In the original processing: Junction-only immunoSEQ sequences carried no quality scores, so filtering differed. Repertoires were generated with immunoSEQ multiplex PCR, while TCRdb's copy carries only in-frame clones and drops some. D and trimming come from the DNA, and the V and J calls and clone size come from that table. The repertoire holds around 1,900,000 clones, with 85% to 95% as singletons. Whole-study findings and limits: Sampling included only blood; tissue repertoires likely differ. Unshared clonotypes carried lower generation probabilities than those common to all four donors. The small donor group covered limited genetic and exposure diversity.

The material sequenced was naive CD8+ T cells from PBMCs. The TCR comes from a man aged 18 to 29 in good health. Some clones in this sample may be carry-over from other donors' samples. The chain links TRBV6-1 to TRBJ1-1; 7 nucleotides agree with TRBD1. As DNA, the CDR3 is TGTGCCAGCCCCCGGACAGGTTTTTCGAACACTGAAGCTTTCTTT. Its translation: CASPRTGFSNTEAFF.